The 15 T cell receptor beta chains listed next were all sequenced from one sample in a study of T cells after yellow fever vaccination. One entry per CDR3 protein results from TCRdb running MiXCR on the 5' RACE reads. The profile covers roughly 300,000 distinct CDR3 sequences, with around 7% appearing a single time and 18% taken by the ten largest. Sequences were derived from PBMCs, sampled roughly 47 days after the first yellow fever vaccination. The receptor source for this set is a man aged 18 to 30 who received the YFV17D yellow fever vaccine.

This clonotype occurred a few times. The chain combines TRBV5-1 with TRBJ1-2; D perhaps matches TRBD1 (6 bases). V lost 0 bases and J 6 bases, leaving 15 bases between the germline ends. The germline V gene encodes CDR1 SGHRS and CDR2 YFSETQ. This CDR3 has 15 residues. The CDR3 is CASSLAAGGADGYTF. In DNA form, the CDR3 reads TGCGCCAGCAGCTTGGCCGCCGGGGGCGCCGATGGCTACACCTTC.

This clonotype appeared a few times. This chain links TRBV12-3 or TRBV12-4 with TRBJ2-1; weak D call: TRBD1 (7 bases). This CDR3 region has 15 residues. The V end lost 6 bases, the J end lost 7 bases, and 19 bases lay between the germline ends. This chain's CDR3 is CASRTPGGQSNEQFF. The CDR3 bases are TGTGCCAGCAGGACACCAGGGGGGCAGTCGAATGAGCAGTTCTTC.

This CDR3 reads CASSKGTPACNEQFF. The DNA of the CDR3 is TGTGCCAGCAGCAAAGGGACTCCGGCCTGCAATGAGCAGTTCTTC. The chain has TRBV21-1 and TRBJ2-1; the D call TRBD2 from the table was never checked on the DNA. TRBV21-1 is shown as a pseudogene. This CDR3 region has 15 residues.

This clonotype was counted only a few times. The chain is built from TRBV15 and TRBJ2-7, with D unclear. The CDR3 has 15 amino acids. V was clipped by 0 bases and J by 4 bases, with 13 bases between them. The germline V gene has CDR1 LNHNV and CDR2 YYDKDF (reference sequence). The CDR3 DNA sequence: TGTGCCACCAGCAGAGATCTAAGTGATGGGTACGAGCAGTACGTC. Translation: CATSRDLSDGYEQYV.

CDR3: CASSVLTGGLQEQFF. Written as DNA, the CDR3 is TGTGCCAGTAGTGTACTAACGGGGGGACTGCAGGAGCAGTTCTTC. The J gene is TRBJ2-1, the V gene TRBV19, with 7 bases fitting TRBD2. The CDR3 sequence is 15 residues long. Germline V CDR1 and CDR2: LNHDA, SQIVND (reference sequence). V was clipped by 5 bases and J by 10 bases; unmatched bases: 14.

A few counts support this clonotype. The chain couples TRBV20-1 to TRBJ2-2; TRBD1 is a possible D gene (6 bases). The V and J ends lost 5 bases and 0 bases respectively, with 10 bases between them. The CDR3 contains 14 residues. Per the germline V gene, CDR1 is DFQATT and CDR2 is SNEGSKA (reference sequence). This CDR3 is CSAGQPANTGELFF. As DNA, the CDR3 is TGCAGTGCTGGACAGCCCGCGAACACCGGGGAGCTGTTTTTT.

This clonotype was seen a handful of times. The rearrangement links TRBV6-2 or TRBV6-3 to TRBJ2-7; D gene uncertain. The germline CDR1 and CDR2 sequences are MNHEY and SVGEGT. V was pared by 0 bases and J by 7 bases, with 10 bases between. This CDR3 region has 13 residues. This chain's CDR3 is CASSYSHSWEQYV. The CDR3 nucleotides are TGTGCCAGCAGTTACTCTCACTCTTGGGAGCAGTACGTC.

The chain recombines TRBV19 with TRBJ2-2; 9 bases map to TRBD1. J lost 7 bases, V lost 5 bases, and 8 bases had no gene match. Germline CDR1 LNHDA, CDR2 SQIVND (reference sequence). This CDR3 region has 15 residues. CDR3 residues: CASSPAGQGFGELFF. The CDR3 DNA reads as TGTGCCAGTAGTCCCGCGGGACAGGGTTTCGGGGAGCTGTTTTTT.

The J gene is TRBJ2-3, the V gene TRBV4-2, with D unclear. Germline V CDR1 and CDR2: LGHNA, YNFKEQ. V dropped 0 bases and J dropped 7 bases, with 2 bases sitting between them. The CDR3 runs to 11 residues. Written as DNA, the CDR3 is TGTGCCAGCAGCCAAGAGTATACGCAGTATTTT. As protein: CASSQEYTQYF.

V is TRBV4-1 and J is TRBJ1-1; D is unresolved. The ends were cut back, 2 bases at V and 4 bases at J, with 8 bases in the middle. CDR3 length: 13 amino acids. Germline lookup yields CDR1 MGHRA and CDR2 YSYEKL. As DNA, the CDR3 is TGCGCCAGCAGCCAACCGGGAGGCACTGAAGCTTTCTTT. Translating gives CASSQPGGTEAFF.

This clonotype was counted a few times. The rearrangement joins TRBV5-1 to TRBJ2-1; 7 nucleotides align to TRBD1. From germline, CDR1 is SGHRS and CDR2 YFSETQ. The CDR3 loop spans 14 amino acids. V dropped 0 bases and J dropped 7; count of bases not matched to a gene: 4. DNA of the CDR3: TGCGCCAGCAGCTTGGAAAACAGGGGAAATGAGCAGTTCTTC. It translates to CASSLENRGNEQFF. Full variable domain (remainder filled in from reference TRBV5-1 and TRBJ2-1): KAGVTQTPRYLIKTRGQQVTLSCSPISGHRSVSWYQQTPGQGLQFLFEYFSETQRNKGNFPGRFSGRQFSNSRSEMNVSTLELGDSALYLCASSLENRGNEQFFGPGTRLTVL.

The chain joins TRBV28 to TRBJ2-3; 9 nucleotides agree with TRBD2. The CDR3 length is 14 residues. Germline-derived CDR1 and CDR2 are MDHEN and SYDVKM. With 6 bases clipped from V and 3 bases from J, the junction kept 4 bases outside the gene matches. The CDR3 DNA reads TGTGCCAGCAGGCTAGCGGGACGGACAGATACGCAGTATTTT. Amino acids: CASRLAGRTDTQYF.

This clonotype was seen at least ten times. V gene TRBV5-6 combines with J gene TRBJ2-1, with no clear D. The CDR3 spans 14 residues. Trimming removed 0 bases at V and 4 bases at J, with 8 bases between. The germline gives CDR1 SGHDT, CDR2 YYEEEE. Here the CDR3 DNA reads TGTGCCAGCAGCTTGGTGGGCGGATACAATGAGCAGTTCTTC. Translation gives CASSLVGGYNEQFF.

This clonotype was detected many times. This sequence joins TRBV30 and TRBJ1-1; tentative D call: TRBD1 (5 bases). The V end was cut by 5 bases, the J end by 4 bases, with 11 bases between. This CDR3 has 12 residues. The germline CDR1 and CDR2 sequences are GTSNPN and SVGIG (reference sequence). The CDR3 sequence: CAWDRKGTEAFF. The CDR3 region has the DNA TGTGCCTGGGACAGAAAGGGCACTGAAGCTTTCTTT.

This clonotype was found a few times. The rearrangement joins TRBV9 to TRBJ1-1; tentative D call: TRBD1 (5 bases). The CDR3 is made up of 14 amino acids. Looked up from germline, CDR1 is SGDLS and CDR2 is YYNGEE. The V end was cut by 0 bases, the J end by 0 bases, with 6 bases between. The CDR3 sequence: CASSVGGVNTEAFF. The CDR3 DNA reads TGTGCCAGCAGCGTAGGGGGGGTGAACACTGAAGCTTTCTTT.